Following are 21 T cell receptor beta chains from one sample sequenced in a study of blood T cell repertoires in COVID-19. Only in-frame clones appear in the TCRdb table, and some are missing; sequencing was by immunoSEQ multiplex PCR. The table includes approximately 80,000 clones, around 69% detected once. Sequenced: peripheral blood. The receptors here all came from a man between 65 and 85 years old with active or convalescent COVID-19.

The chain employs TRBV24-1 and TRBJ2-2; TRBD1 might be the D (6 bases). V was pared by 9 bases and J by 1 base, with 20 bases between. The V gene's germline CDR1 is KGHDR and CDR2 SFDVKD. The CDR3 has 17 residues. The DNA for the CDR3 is TGTGCCACCGGGGACCTCGGGACACACCAGAACACCGGGGAGCTGTTTTTT. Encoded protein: CATGDLGTHQNTGELFF.

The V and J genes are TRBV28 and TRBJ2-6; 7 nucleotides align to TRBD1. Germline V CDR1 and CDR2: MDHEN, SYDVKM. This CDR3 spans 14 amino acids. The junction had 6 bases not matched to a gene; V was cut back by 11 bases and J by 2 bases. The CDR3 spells CAVGDRAGANVLTF. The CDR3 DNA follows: TGTGCCGTAGGAGACAGGGCTGGGGCCAACGTCCTGACTTTC.

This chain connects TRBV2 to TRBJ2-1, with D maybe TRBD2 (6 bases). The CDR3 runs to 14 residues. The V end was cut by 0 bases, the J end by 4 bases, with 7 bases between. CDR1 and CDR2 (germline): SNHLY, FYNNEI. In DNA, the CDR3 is TGTGCCAGCAGTGAAGCGCGGGGATACAATGAGCAGTTCTTC. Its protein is CASSEARGYNEQFF.

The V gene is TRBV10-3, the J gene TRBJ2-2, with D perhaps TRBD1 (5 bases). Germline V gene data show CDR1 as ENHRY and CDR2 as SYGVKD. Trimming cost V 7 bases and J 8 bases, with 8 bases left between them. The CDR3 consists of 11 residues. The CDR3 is CAIKGNGELFF. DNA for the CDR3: TGTGCCATCAAGGGGAATGGGGAGCTGTTTTTT.

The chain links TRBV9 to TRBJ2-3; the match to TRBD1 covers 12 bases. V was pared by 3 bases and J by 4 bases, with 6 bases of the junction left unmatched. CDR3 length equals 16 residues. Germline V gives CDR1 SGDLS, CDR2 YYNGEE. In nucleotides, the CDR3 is TGTGCCAGCAGCGCCTACGGGACAGGGGGCTCAGATACGCAGTATTTT. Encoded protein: CASSAYGTGGSDTQYF.

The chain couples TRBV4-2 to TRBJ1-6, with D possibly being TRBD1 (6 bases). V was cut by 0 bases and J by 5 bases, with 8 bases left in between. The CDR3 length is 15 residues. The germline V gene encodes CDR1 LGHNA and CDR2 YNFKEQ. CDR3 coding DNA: TGTGCCAGCAGCCAAGAGGGGGGGCATAATTCACCCCTCCACTTT. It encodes CASSQEGGHNSPLHF.

CDR3 DNA sequence: TGCGCCAGCAGCTTGGTTGGGACAGGGGGCCTGCACACTGAAGCTTTCTTT. Its protein product is CASSLVGTGGLHTEAFF. The chain has TRBV5-1 and TRBJ1-1; 12 nucleotides agree with TRBD1. Germline CDR1 is SGHRS and CDR2 is YFSETQ. The J segment lost 3 bases and the V segment lost 0 bases, leaving 6 bases of the junction unmatched. This CDR3 is 17 amino acids long.

The CDR3 sequence is CSVQSQGNTEAFF. In nucleotides, the CDR3 is TGCAGCGTTCAATCTCAGGGGAACACTGAAGCTTTCTTT. The rearrangement joins TRBV29-1 to TRBJ1-1; D possibly corresponds to TRBD1 (5 bases). The V gene's germline CDR1 is SQVTM and CDR2 ANQGSEA. Deletions cut 5 bases from V and 1 base from J, with 11 bases between. The CDR3 totals 13 residues.

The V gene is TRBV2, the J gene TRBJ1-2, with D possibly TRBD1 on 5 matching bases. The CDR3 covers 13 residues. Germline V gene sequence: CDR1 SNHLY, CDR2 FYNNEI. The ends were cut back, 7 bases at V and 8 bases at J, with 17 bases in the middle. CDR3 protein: CASTTDPRGGYTF. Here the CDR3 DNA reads TGTGCCAGCACCACTGACCCTAGGGGAGGCTACACCTTC.

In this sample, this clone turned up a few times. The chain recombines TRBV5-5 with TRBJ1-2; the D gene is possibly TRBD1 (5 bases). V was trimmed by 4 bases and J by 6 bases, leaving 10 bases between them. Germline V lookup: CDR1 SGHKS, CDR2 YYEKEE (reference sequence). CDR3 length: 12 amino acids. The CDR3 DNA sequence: TGTGCCAGCAGCCGAACCAGGGATGGCTACACCTTC. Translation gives CASSRTRDGYTF.

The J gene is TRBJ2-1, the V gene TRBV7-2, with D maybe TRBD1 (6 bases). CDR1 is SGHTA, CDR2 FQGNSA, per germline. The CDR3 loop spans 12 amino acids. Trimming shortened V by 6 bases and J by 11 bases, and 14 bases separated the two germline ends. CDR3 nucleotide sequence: TGTGCCAGCAGGTCTTTGGGGGCTAAGCAGTTCTTC. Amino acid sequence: CASRSLGAKQFF. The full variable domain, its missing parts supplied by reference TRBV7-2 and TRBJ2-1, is GAGVSQSPSNKVTEKGKDVELRCDPISGHTALYWYRQSLGQGLEFLIYFQGNSAPDKSGLPSDRFSAERTGGSVSTLTIQRTQQEDSAVYLCASRSLGAKQFFGPGTRLTVL.

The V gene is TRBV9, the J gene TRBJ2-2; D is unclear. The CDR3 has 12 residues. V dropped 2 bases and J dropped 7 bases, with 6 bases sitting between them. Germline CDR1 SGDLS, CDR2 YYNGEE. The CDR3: CASSVRDGELFF. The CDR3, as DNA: TGTGCCAGCAGCGTCCGAGACGGGGAGCTGTTTTTT.

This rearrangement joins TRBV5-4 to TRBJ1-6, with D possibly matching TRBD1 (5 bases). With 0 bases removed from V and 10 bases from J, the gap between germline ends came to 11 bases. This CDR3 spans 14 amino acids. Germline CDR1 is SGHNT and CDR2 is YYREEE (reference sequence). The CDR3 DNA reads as TGTGCCAGCAGCTTGGGCAGGGTAAAATCACCCCTCCACTTT. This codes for CASSLGRVKSPLHF.

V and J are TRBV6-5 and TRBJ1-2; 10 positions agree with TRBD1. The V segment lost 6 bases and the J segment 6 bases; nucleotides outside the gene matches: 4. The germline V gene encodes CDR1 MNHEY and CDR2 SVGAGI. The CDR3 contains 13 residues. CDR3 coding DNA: TGTGCCAGCAGGAGGGACAGGGGTAATGGCTACACCTTC. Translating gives CASRRDRGNGYTF.

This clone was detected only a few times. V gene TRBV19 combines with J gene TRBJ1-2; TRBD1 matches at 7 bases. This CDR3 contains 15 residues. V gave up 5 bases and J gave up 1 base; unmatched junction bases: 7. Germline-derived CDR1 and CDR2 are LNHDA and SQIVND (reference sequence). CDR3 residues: CASSVQGTLNYGYTF. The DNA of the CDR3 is TGTGCCAGTAGTGTACAGGGGACCCTTAACTATGGCTACACCTTC.

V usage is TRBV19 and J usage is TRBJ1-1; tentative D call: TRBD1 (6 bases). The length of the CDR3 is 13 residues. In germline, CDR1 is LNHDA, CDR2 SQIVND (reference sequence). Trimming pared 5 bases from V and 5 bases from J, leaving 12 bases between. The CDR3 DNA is TGTGCCAGTAGTCCCCGAGGGGGAACTGAAGCTTTCTTT. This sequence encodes CASSPRGGTEAFF.

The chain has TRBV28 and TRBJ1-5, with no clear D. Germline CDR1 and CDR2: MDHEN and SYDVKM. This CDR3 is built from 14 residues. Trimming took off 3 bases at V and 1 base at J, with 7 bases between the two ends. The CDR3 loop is CASSFGVSNQPQHF. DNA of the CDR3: TGTGCCAGCAGTTTCGGGGTGAGCAATCAGCCCCAGCATTTT.

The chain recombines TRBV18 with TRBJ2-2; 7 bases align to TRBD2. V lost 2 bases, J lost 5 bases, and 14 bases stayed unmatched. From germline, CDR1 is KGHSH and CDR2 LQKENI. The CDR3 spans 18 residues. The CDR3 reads CASSPRGIREVWTGELFF. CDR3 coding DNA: TGTGCCAGCTCACCAAGGGGAATACGGGAGGTCTGGACCGGGGAGCTGTTTTTT.

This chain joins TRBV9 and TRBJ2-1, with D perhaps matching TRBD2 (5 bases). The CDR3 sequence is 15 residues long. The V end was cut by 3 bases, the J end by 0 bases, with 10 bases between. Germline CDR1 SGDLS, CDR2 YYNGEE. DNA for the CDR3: TGTGCCAGCAGCGCAGTAGGGAGCTCCTACAATGAGCAGTTCTTC. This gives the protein CASSAVGSSYNEQFF.

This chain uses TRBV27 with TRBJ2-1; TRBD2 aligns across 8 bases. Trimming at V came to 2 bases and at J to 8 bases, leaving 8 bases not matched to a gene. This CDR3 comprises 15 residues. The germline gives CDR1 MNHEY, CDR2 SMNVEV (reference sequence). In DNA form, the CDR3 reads TGTGCCAGCAGTTTAGCATGGACTAGCACGCATGAGCAGTTCTTC. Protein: CASSLAWTSTHEQFF.

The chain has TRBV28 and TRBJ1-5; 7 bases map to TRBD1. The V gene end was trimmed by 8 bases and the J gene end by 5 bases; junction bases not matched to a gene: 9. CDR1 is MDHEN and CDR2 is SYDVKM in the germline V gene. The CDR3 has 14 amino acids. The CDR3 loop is CASGDDRAYQPQHF. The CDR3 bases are TGTGCCAGCGGAGACGACAGGGCCTATCAGCCCCAGCATTTT.